The 15 T cell receptor beta chains presented below share a single source sample, sequenced in a study of T cell responses to AZD1222 COVID-19 vaccine. Method: immunoSEQ multiplex PCR; TCRdb's copy keeps in-frame clones and lacks some. The table includes around 150,000 clones, around nine tenths detected once. The specimen comprised peripheral blood, sampled on day 0 of AZD1222 vaccination. All receptors derive from an adult in good health.

The chain carries TRBV27 and TRBJ2-5, with TRBD2 identical over 10 bases. The CDR3 contains 16 residues. The V segment lost 5 bases and the J segment 2 bases; nucleotides outside the gene matches: 8. The germline V gene has CDR1 MNHEY and CDR2 SMNVEV (reference sequence). The CDR3 here is CASSPEIAGGQETQYF. The CDR3 DNA is TGTGCCAGCAGTCCGGAAATAGCGGGAGGACAAGAGACCCAGTACTTC.

The rearrangement uses TRBV6-2 or TRBV6-3 and TRBJ2-3; TRBD2 aligns across 7 bases. This CDR3 comprises 16 residues. The V gene's germline CDR1 is MNHEY and CDR2 SVGEGT. V was clipped by 0 bases and J by 5 bases; unmatched bases: 8. CDR3 protein: CASSYSGGSQGDTQYF. DNA for the CDR3: TGTGCCAGCAGTTACTCGGGCGGGAGTCAGGGAGATACGCAGTATTTT.

V and J are TRBV29-1 and TRBJ1-2; maybe TRBD1 (5 bases). The germline V gene has CDR1 SQVTM and CDR2 ANQGSEA. Trimming pared 7 bases from V and 4 bases from J, leaving 16 bases between. This CDR3 comprises 13 residues. The CDR3 DNA follows: TGCAGCGCGTTGACAGCCAAGACCTATGGCTACACCTTC. It translates to CSALTAKTYGYTF.

V and J are TRBV13 and TRBJ1-2; 12 bases agree with TRBD1. The germline V gene encodes CDR1 PRHDT and CDR2 FYEKMQ (reference sequence). The junction had 10 bases not matched to a gene; V was cut back by 6 bases and J by 8 bases. There are 15 residues in the CDR3. The CDR3 DNA is TGTGCCAGCAGGCTAGGGACAGGGGGCGCGCTGGGCTACACCTTC. Translation gives CASRLGTGGALGYTF. Supplemented by reference TRBV13 and TRBJ1-2, the full variable domain reads AAGVIQSPRHLIKEKRETATLKCYPIPRHDTVYWYQQGPGQDPQFLISFYEKMQSDKGSIPDRFSAQQFSDYHSELNMSSLELGDSALYFCASRLGTGGALGYTFGSGTRLTVV.

The rearrangement joins TRBV6-4 to TRBJ2-3; 8 nucleotides align to TRBD2. CDR1 is MRHNA, CDR2 SNTAGT, per germline. With 6 bases clipped from V and 2 bases from J, the junction kept 10 bases outside the gene matches. This CDR3 comprises 16 residues. The CDR3 loop reads CASSDLSSGATDTQYF. As DNA, the CDR3 is TGTGCCAGCAGCGACCTGAGTAGCGGGGCCACAGATACGCAGTATTTT.

V gene TRBV12-2 combines with J gene TRBJ2-4. TRBV12-2 is designated a pseudogene. This CDR3 spans 17 amino acids. DNA for the CDR3: TGTGCAAGTCGCTTAGCGCCGAAGGGTACGGACAAAAACATTCAGTACTTC. It translates to CASRLAPKGTDKNIQYF.

V and J are TRBV3-1 (or the pseudogene TRBV3-2) and TRBJ1-6; the D gene is possibly TRBD1 (5 bases). Germline lookup yields CDR1 LGHDT and CDR2 YNNKEL (reference sequence). V was clipped by 5 bases and J by 8 bases, with 19 bases between them. CDR3 size: 16 residues. The CDR3 here is CASSEVGQGPDSPLHF. The CDR3 nucleotides read TGTGCCAGCAGCGAAGTAGGTCAGGGACCGGATTCACCCCTCCACTTT.

The V call is TRBV12-3 or TRBV12-4, the J call TRBJ2-3, with D uncertain. Between the trimmed V and J ends, which lost 3 bases and 3 bases, there was a span of 1 base. The length of the CDR3 is 11 residues. The CDR3 DNA reads TGTGCCAGCAGTTTGACAGATACGCAGTATTTT. Protein: CASSLTDTQYF.

The gene calls are TRBV19 and TRBJ2-1; TRBD1 is a possible D gene (5 bases). Germline CDR1 and CDR2: LNHDA and SQIVND (reference sequence). Trimming stripped 5 bases from V and 2 bases from J, with 10 bases between. CDR3 size: 14 residues. The CDR3 DNA sequence: TGTGCCAGTAGTGTGGACAACCCCTACAATGAGCAGTTCTTC. Translating gives CASSVDNPYNEQFF.

The chain uses TRBV4-1 and TRBJ2-7, with 14 bases matching TRBD2. The CDR3 is made up of 20 amino acids. Germline loops: CDR1 MGHRA, CDR2 YSYEKL. Germline trimming cut 4 bases from V and 1 base from J; bases unmatched to any gene: 15. The CDR3: CASSPPLGTSGGSGSYEQYF. As DNA, the CDR3 is TGCGCCAGCAGCCCTCCCCTCGGGACTAGCGGGGGTTCGGGTTCCTACGAGCAGTACTTC.

The CDR3 bases are TGTGCCAGCAGTAGGGCGAGCTTGAACACTGAAGCTTTCTTT. Amino acids: CASSRASLNTEAFF. This chain joins TRBV2 and TRBJ1-1, with D unclear. The CDR3 is 14 amino acids. V was pared by 5 bases and J by 0 bases, with 10 bases between. Germline V gives CDR1 SNHLY, CDR2 FYNNEI.

The chain links TRBV6-6 to TRBJ2-5; D uncertain. Trimming took off 8 bases at V and 5 bases at J, with 12 bases between the two ends. Germline lookup yields CDR1 MNHNY and CDR2 SVGAGI (reference sequence). The length of the CDR3 is 12 residues. CDR3 amino acids: CASYELGETQYF. CDR3 coding DNA: TGTGCCAGCTACGAACTTGGGGAGACCCAGTACTTC.

The chain uses TRBV27 and TRBJ2-3, with D hard to call. The CDR3 contains 11 residues. The germline V and J ends were trimmed by 8 bases and 6 bases, with 9 bases remaining between them. Germline loops: CDR1 MNHEY, CDR2 SMNVEV (reference sequence). This chain's CDR3 is CASHAGDTQYF. The CDR3 DNA reads as TGTGCCAGCCATGCCGGGGATACGCAGTATTTT.

The chain is built from TRBV7-9 and TRBJ2-2, with D uncertain. This CDR3 comprises 13 residues. V lost 7 bases and J lost 4, with 10 bases in between. The germline V gene encodes CDR1 SEHNR and CDR2 FQNEAQ (reference sequence). CDR3 in amino acids: CASMGRVTGELFF. The CDR3 coding sequence is TGTGCCAGCATGGGTAGGGTCACCGGGGAGCTGTTTTTT.

The chain couples TRBV28 to TRBJ1-2; 8 bases are a match to TRBD1. In germline, CDR1 is MDHEN, CDR2 SYDVKM. The V segment lost 6 bases and the J segment 3 bases; nucleotides outside the gene matches: 3. The CDR3 contains 13 residues. The chain's CDR3 is CASRETGDYGYTF. The DNA of the CDR3 is TGTGCCAGCAGGGAGACAGGGGACTATGGCTACACCTTC.